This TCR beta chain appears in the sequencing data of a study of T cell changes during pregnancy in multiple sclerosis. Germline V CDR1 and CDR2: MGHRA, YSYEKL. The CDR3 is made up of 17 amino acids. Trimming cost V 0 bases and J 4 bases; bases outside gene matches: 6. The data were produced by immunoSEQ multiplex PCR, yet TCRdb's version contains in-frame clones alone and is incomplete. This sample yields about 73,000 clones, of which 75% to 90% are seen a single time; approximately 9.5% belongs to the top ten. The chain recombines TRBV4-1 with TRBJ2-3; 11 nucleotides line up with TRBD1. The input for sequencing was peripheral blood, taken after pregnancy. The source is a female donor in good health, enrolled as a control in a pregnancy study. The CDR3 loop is CASSQETGQGVADTQYF. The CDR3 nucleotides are TGCGCCAGCAGCCAAGAAACGGGACAGGGGGTTGCAGATACGCAGTATTTT.